The 24 T cell receptor beta chains listed next were all sequenced from one sample in a study of T-cell reconstitution after alpha-beta-depleted transplantation in children. Unique molecular identifiers featured in how the TCRbeta library was prepared. TCRdb reprocessed the PCR reads via MiXCR and lists one record per CDR3 protein. The sample lists a few hundred thousand distinct CDR3 sequences; roughly a quarter were seen once. This specimen consisted of PBMCs, obtained before TCRalphabeta/CD19-depleted stem cell transplant. Source of these receptors: a boy younger than two with Wiskott-Aldrich syndrome, due to receive a stem cell transplant.

This clonotype was seen more than once but under ten times. The chain has TRBV20-1 and TRBJ2-3, with a tentative D call TRBD2 (6 bases). The ends were cut back, 1 base at V and 4 bases at J, with 15 bases in the middle. The CDR3 consists of 15 residues. Per the germline V gene, CDR1 is DFQATT and CDR2 is SNEGSKA (reference sequence). As DNA, the CDR3 is TGCAGTGCTAGAGCCACCGGGAGATGGGCAGATACGCAGTATTTT. Residues: CSARATGRWADTQYF.

V usage is TRBV7-2 and J usage is TRBJ1-2; no reliable D call. Trimming stripped 5 bases from V and 6 bases from J, with 19 bases between. Germline-derived CDR1 and CDR2 are SGHTA and FQGNSA. The CDR3 is 15 residues long. This CDR3 reads CASSQNGFGVDGYTF. CDR3 DNA sequence: TGTGCCAGCAGCCAAAATGGGTTTGGGGTTGATGGCTACACCTTC.

The chain is built from TRBV29-1 and TRBJ2-3, with 7 bases fitting TRBD1. The V gene's germline CDR1 is SQVTM and CDR2 ANQGSEA. Trimming took 6 bases from V and 2 from J; bases not matched to a gene: 5. This CDR3 is 13 amino acids long. Here the CDR3 DNA reads TGCAGCGTGGGGACAGCGCTCACAGATACGCAGTATTTT. This gives the protein CSVGTALTDTQYF.

This chain uses TRBV10-3 with TRBJ2-7, with 10 bases that match TRBD1. Germline assignment: CDR1 ENHRY and CDR2 SYGVKD. The V gene end was trimmed by 8 bases and the J gene end by 3 bases; junction bases not matched to a gene: 7. This CDR3 spans 14 amino acids. The CDR3 bases are TGTGCCATCGGCCGGGACAGGGGTGTCTACGAGCAGTACTTC. Its protein product is CAIGRDRGVYEQYF.

In this sample, this clonotype turned up a few times. This rearrangement joins TRBV5-1 to TRBJ2-6; D is perhaps TRBD2 (6 bases). The germline gives CDR1 SGHRS, CDR2 YFSETQ. The V end was cut by 4 bases, the J end by 3 bases, with 20 bases between. The CDR3 has 18 amino acids. The CDR3 DNA follows: TGCGCCAGCAGCCCGAAAAGTGGAGGGGCGGTTGGGGCCAACGTCCTGACTTTC. It encodes CASSPKSGGAVGANVLTF.

The chain carries TRBV2 and TRBJ1-2, with D perhaps TRBD1 (5 bases). V dropped 7 bases and J dropped 2 bases, with 8 bases sitting between them. The CDR3 spans 12 residues. Germline CDR1 and CDR2: SNHLY and FYNNEI. The CDR3, as DNA: TGTGCCAGCACTCGACAGAACTATGGCTACACCTTC. As protein: CASTRQNYGYTF.

V is TRBV5-6 and J is TRBJ1-1; no definite D call. CDR3 length equals 14 residues. CDR1 is SGHDT, CDR2 YYEEEE, per germline. Deletions cut 1 base from V and 6 bases from J, with 13 bases between. The CDR3 DNA is TGTGCCAGCAGCTTGAATGTTGCGTCGGCTGAAGCTTTCTTT. This codes for CASSLNVASAEAFF.

The chain is built from TRBV12-3 or TRBV12-4 and TRBJ1-5; the match to TRBD1 covers 7 bases. The J segment lost 6 bases and the V segment lost 5 bases, leaving 7 bases of the junction unmatched. The CDR3 is 14 amino acids. The CDR3 bases are TGTGCCAGCAGTGCGATAGGGGGCGGTCAGCCCCAGCATTTT. Protein sequence: CASSAIGGGQPQHF.

This chain uses TRBV12-3 or TRBV12-4 with TRBJ2-1, with D possibly TRBD2 on 5 matching bases. CDR3 length: 12 residues. The ends were cut back, 6 bases at V and 7 bases at J, with 10 bases in the middle. DNA of the CDR3: TGTGCCAGCAGGCTTAGCGCGAATGAGCAGTTCTTC. This gives the protein CASRLSANEQFF.

This sequence joins TRBV5-1 and TRBJ2-7, with D possibly TRBD1 on 8 matching bases. This CDR3 has 13 amino acids. CDR1 and CDR2 (germline): SGHRS, YFSETQ. V lost 3 bases to trimming and J lost 6 bases, with 13 bases between them. CDR3 DNA: TGCGCCAGCAGCTACAGGGGGGGATCCGAGCAGTACTTC. Protein sequence: CASSYRGGSEQYF. The full variable domain, its missing parts supplied by reference TRBV5-1 and TRBJ2-7, is KAGVTQTPRYLIKTRGQQVTLSCSPISGHRSVSWYQQTPGQGLQFLFEYFSETQRNKGNFPGRFSGRQFSNSRSEMNVSTLELGDSALYLCASSYRGGSEQYFGPGTRLTVT.

This clonotype appeared a few times. The V and J genes are TRBV5-5 and TRBJ1-1; D possibly corresponds to TRBD1 (6 bases). Trimming removed 5 bases from V and 1 base from J, with 12 bases in between. This CDR3 region has 14 residues. Per germline, CDR1 SGHKS and CDR2 YYEKEE (reference sequence). CDR3 sequence (DNA): TGTGCCAGCAGTTGGGGGGCGGCGAACACTGAAGCTTTCTTT. As protein: CASSWGAANTEAFF.

Only a few counts were recorded for this clonotype. The chain is built from TRBV6-6 and TRBJ2-3; possibly TRBD2 for D (5 bases). CDR3 length: 13 amino acids. Germline CDR1 reads MNHNY; CDR2 reads SVGAGI (reference sequence). Trimming stripped 7 bases from V and 2 bases from J, with 10 bases between. The CDR3 region is CASTPRATDTQYF. For the CDR3, the DNA is TGTGCCAGCACCCCGAGGGCCACAGATACGCAGTATTTT.

This clonotype was counted between two and nine times. This chain joins TRBV5-1 and TRBJ2-5; no definite D call. This CDR3 is built from 13 residues. Trimming cost V 2 bases and J 4 bases, with 9 bases left between them. In germline, CDR1 is SGHRS, CDR2 YFSETQ. This chain's CDR3 is CASSFVELETQYF. The CDR3 nucleotides read TGCGCCAGCAGCTTCGTGGAGTTAGAGACCCAGTACTTC.

The rearrangement uses TRBV3-1 and TRBJ2-2, with 7 bases aligning to TRBD1. Trimming took 4 bases from V and 1 from J; bases not matched to a gene: 6. Germline V gene sequence: CDR1 LGHDT, CDR2 YNNKEL (reference sequence). CDR3 length: 16 amino acids. The CDR3 nucleotides read TGTGCCAGCAGCCTCCGACAGGGTAGGAACACCGGGGAGCTGTTTTTT. This sequence encodes CASSLRQGRNTGELFF.

This clonotype was detected only a few times. The J gene is TRBJ2-3, the V gene TRBV20-1; D tentatively fits TRBD1 or TRBD2 (5 bases each). This CDR3 is 15 amino acids long. V was shortened by 1 base and J by 2 bases, with 13 bases between the two germline ends. Germline V gives CDR1 DFQATT, CDR2 SNEGSKA (reference sequence). This CDR3 reads CSARGSGGYTDTQYF. As DNA, the CDR3 is TGCAGTGCTAGAGGCAGTGGGGGATACACAGATACGCAGTATTTT.

This clonotype was detected a few times. The V gene is TRBV7-9, the J gene TRBJ2-2; TRBD1 agrees at 7 bases. This CDR3 contains 15 residues. The V and J ends lost 3 bases and 4 bases, in that order; junction bases with no gene match: 5. Looked up from germline, CDR1 is SEHNR and CDR2 is FQNEAQ (reference sequence). This CDR3 reads CASSLRGPTTGELFF. The CDR3 nucleotides are TGTGCCAGCAGCTTGAGGGGGCCCACCACCGGGGAGCTGTTTTTT.

The chain joins TRBV5-1 to TRBJ2-5, with D tentatively TRBD2 (6 bases). Trimming cost V 0 bases and J 1 base, with 10 bases left between them. CDR3 size: 15 residues. In germline, CDR1 is SGHRS, CDR2 YFSETQ. The CDR3 bases are TGCGCCAGCAGCTTGGCGGGACTCTTCCAAGAGACCCAGTACTTC. Protein: CASSLAGLFQETQYF.

The CDR3 loop reads CSASGTSGSQHTQYF. The CDR3 DNA reads TGCAGTGCCAGCGGGACTAGCGGGAGCCAGCATACGCAGTATTTT. This chain links TRBV20-1 with TRBJ2-3, with TRBD2 identical over 14 bases. V dropped 6 bases and J dropped 7; count of bases not matched to a gene: 9. The CDR3 spans 15 residues. The germline gives CDR1 DFQATT, CDR2 SNEGSKA (reference sequence).

In its sample, this clonotype was seen a few times. The V gene is TRBV2, the J gene TRBJ2-1; 11 nucleotides align to TRBD2. Germline V CDR1 and CDR2: SNHLY, FYNNEI. V was clipped by 11 bases and J by 3 bases; unmatched bases: 6. The CDR3 totals 14 residues. The CDR3 spells CAGGTSGSYNEQFF. The CDR3, as DNA: TGTGCCGGGGGAACTAGCGGGAGCTACAATGAGCAGTTCTTC.

The V gene is TRBV20-1, the J gene TRBJ1-5, with 8 bases identical to TRBD1. The CDR3 runs to 15 residues. The V and J ends lost 3 bases and 1 base, in that order; junction bases with no gene match: 5. Germline CDR1 and CDR2: DFQATT and SNEGSKA (reference sequence). CDR3 amino acids: CSARTGEGSNQPQHF. DNA of the CDR3: TGCAGTGCTAGGACAGGGGAAGGAAGCAATCAGCCCCAGCATTTT.

This clonotype was seen only once. The chain links TRBV12-3 or TRBV12-4 to TRBJ1-5; D ambiguous. The V end lost 4 bases, the J end lost 6 bases, and 13 bases lay between the germline ends. There are 14 residues in the CDR3. The DNA for the CDR3 is TGTGCCAGCAGTTCTTTAGGTCTCTCTCAGCCCCAGCATTTT. It codes for CASSSLGLSQPQHF.

This clonotype has more than one count but fewer than ten. The rearrangement joins TRBV28 to TRBJ2-7; D not certain. This CDR3 is 11 amino acids long. Trimming cost V 6 bases and J 5 bases, with 8 bases left between them. The V gene's germline CDR1 is MDHEN and CDR2 SYDVKM. The CDR3 protein is CASRVWDEQYF. CDR3 DNA sequence: TGTGCCAGCAGAGTATGGGACGAGCAGTACTTC.

This clonotype was recorded once. This chain joins TRBV11-2 and TRBJ2-7; TRBD2 might be the D (5 bases). V was shortened by 3 bases and J by 7 bases, with 19 bases between the two germline ends. The CDR3 is 15 amino acids. The germline V gene encodes CDR1 SGHAT and CDR2 FQNNGV. The CDR3 loop reads CASSFQNSPRGEQYF. The CDR3 nucleotides are TGTGCCAGCAGCTTCCAGAACTCCCCAAGAGGGGAGCAGTACTTC.

The gene calls are TRBV7-2 and TRBJ2-1; possible D gene TRBD2, 5 bases. The CDR3 loop spans 14 amino acids. The germline V gene encodes CDR1 SGHTA and CDR2 FQGNSA. V lost 0 bases and J lost 9, with 12 bases in between. CDR3 sequence: CASSLAGVVREQFF. CDR3 sequence (DNA): TGTGCCAGCAGCTTAGCGGGAGTAGTGCGTGAGCAGTTCTTC.